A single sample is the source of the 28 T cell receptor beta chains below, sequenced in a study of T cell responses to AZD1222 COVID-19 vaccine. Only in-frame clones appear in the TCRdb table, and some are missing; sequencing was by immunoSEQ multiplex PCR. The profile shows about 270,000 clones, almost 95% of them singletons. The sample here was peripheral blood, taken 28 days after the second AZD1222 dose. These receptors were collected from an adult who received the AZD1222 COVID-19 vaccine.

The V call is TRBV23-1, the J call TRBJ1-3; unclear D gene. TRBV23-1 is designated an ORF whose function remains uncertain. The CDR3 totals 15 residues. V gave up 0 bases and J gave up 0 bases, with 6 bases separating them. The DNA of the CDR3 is TGCGCCAGCAGTCAATCTCCGGGCTCTGGAAACACCATATATTTT. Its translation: CASSQSPGSGNTIYF.

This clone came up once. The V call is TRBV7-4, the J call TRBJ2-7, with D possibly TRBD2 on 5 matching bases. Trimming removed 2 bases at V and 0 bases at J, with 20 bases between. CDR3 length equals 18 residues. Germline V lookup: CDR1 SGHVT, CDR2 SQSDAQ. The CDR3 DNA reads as TGTGCCAGCAGCTTAAGAGGTTACCTTACACTAGACTCCTACGAGCAGTACTTC. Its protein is CASSLRGYLTLDSYEQYF.

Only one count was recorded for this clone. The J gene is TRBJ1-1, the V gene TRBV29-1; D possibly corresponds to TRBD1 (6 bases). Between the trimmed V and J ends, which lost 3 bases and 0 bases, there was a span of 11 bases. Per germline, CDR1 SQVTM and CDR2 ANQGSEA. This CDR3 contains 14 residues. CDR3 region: CSVDRGGMNTEAFF. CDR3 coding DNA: TGCAGCGTTGATAGGGGGGGGATGAACACTGAAGCTTTCTTT.

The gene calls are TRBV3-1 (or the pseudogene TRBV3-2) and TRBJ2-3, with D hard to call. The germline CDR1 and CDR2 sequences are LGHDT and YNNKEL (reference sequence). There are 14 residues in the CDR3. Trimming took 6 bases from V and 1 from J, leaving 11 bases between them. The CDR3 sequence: CASSPGRGTDTQYF. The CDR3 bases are TGTGCCAGCAGTCCCGGTCGGGGCACAGATACGCAGTATTTT.

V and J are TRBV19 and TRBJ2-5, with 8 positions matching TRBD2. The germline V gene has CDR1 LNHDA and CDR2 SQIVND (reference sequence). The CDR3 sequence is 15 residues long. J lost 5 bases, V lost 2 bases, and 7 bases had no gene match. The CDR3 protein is CASSITGGRSETQYF. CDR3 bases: TGTGCCAGTAGTATAACGGGGGGGCGCAGTGAGACCCAGTACTTC. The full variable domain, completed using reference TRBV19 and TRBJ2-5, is DGGITQSPKYLFRKEGQNVTLSCEQNLNHDAMYWYRQDPGQGLRLIYYSQIVNDFQKGDIAEGYSVSREKKESFPLTVTSAQKNPTAFYLCASSITGGRSETQYFGPGTRLLVL.

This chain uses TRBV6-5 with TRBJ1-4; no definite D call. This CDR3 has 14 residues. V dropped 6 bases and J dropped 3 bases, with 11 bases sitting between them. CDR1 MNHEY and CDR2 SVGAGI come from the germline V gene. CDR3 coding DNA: TGTGCCAGCAGCGCGATGATGGCTAATGAAAAACTGTTTTTT. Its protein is CASSAMMANEKLFF.

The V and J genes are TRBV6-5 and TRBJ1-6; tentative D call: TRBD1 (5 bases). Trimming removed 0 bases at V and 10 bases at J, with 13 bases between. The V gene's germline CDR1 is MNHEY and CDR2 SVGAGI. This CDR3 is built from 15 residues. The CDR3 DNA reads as TGTGCCAGCAGTTACTCGTGGCAGGGTGGGTCACCCCTCCACTTT. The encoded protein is CASSYSWQGGSPLHF.

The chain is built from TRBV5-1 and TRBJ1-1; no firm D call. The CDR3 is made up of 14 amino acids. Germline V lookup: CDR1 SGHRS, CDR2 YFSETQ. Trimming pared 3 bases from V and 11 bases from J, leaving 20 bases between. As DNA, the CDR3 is TGCGCCAGCAGCTCAGTGTCTTCTTCCGACAAGGCTTTCTTT. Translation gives CASSSVSSSDKAFF.

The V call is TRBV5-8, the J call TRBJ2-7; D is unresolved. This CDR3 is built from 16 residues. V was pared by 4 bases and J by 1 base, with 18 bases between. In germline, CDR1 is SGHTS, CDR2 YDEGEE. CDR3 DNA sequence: TGTGCCAGCAGCCGCTACAGTTTCCCCTCGTCCTACGAGCAGTACTTC. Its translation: CASSRYSFPSSYEQYF. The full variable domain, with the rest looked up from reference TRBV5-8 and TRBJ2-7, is EAGVTQSPTHLIKTRGQQATLRCSPISGHTSVYWYQQALGLGLQFLLWYDEGEERNRGNFPPRFSGRQFPNYSSELNVNALELEDSALYLCASSRYSFPSSYEQYFGPGTRLTVT.

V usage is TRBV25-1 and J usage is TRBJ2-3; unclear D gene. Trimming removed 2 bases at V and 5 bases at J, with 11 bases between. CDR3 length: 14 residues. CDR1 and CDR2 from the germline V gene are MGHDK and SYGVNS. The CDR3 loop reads CASSESLHKDTQYF. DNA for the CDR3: TGTGCCAGCAGTGAAAGCCTGCATAAAGATACGCAGTATTTT.

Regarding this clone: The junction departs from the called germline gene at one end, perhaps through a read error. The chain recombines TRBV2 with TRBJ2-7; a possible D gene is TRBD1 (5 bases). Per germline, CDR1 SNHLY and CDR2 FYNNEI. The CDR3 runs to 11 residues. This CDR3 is CASSVRDEQYF. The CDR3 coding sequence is TGTGCCAGTAGTGTCAGGGACGAGCAGTACTTC.

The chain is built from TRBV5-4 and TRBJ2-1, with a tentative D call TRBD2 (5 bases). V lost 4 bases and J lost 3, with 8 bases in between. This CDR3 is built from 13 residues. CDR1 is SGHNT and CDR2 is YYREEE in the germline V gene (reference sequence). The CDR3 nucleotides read TGTGCCAGCAGCCCCGGACTCTACAATGAGCAGTTCTTC. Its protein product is CASSPGLYNEQFF.

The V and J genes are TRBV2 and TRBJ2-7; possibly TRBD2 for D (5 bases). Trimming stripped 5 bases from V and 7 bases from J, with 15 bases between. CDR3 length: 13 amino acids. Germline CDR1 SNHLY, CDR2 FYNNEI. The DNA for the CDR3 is TGTGCCAGCAGTTCCCGGAGTGAGGGAGAGCAGTACTTC. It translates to CASSSRSEGEQYF.

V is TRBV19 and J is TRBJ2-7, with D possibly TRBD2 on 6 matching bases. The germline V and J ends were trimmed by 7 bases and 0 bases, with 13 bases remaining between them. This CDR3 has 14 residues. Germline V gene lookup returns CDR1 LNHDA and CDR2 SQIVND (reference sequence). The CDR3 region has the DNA TGTGCCAGTAAGGTTAACGGGAGCTCCTACGAGCAGTACTTC. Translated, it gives CASKVNGSSYEQYF.

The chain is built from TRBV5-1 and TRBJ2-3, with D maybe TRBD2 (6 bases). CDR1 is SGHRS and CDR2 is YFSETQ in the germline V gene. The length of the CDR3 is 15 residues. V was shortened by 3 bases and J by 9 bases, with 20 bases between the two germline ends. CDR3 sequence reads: CASSYRESSGDTQYF. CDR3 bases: TGCGCCAGCAGCTACCGGGAGAGCTCTGGGGACACGCAGTATTTT.

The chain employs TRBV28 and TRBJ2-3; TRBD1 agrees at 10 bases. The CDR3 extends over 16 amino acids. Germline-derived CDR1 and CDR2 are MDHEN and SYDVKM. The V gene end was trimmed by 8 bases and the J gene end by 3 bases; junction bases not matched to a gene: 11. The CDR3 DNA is TGTGCCAGCTTAAGTCCGTTGGGACAGGGGACAGATACGCAGTATTTT. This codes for CASLSPLGQGTDTQYF.

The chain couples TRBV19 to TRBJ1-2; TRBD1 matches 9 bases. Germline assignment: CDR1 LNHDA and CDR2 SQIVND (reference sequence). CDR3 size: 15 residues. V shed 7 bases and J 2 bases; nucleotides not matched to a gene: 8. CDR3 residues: CASIISGTGNYGYTF. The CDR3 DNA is TGTGCCAGTATCATATCCGGGACAGGGAACTATGGCTACACCTTC.

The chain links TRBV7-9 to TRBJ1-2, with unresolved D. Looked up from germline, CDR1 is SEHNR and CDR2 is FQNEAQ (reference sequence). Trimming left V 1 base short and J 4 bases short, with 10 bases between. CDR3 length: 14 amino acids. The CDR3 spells CASSLVGSGYGYTF. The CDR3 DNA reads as TGTGCCAGCAGCTTAGTGGGTTCCGGCTATGGCTACACCTTC.

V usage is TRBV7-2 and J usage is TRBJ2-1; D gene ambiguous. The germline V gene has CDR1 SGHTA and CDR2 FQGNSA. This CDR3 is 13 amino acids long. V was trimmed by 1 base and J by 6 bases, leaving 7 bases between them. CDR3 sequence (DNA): TGTGCCAGCAGCTTAGGTCCAGCCAATGAGCAGTTCTTC. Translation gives CASSLGPANEQFF.

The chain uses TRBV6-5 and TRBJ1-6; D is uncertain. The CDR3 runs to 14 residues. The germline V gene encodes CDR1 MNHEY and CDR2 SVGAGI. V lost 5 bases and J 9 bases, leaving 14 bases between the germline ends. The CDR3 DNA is TGTGCCAGCAGTCCCTACCCGGACGTTTCACCCCTCCACTTT. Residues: CASSPYPDVSPLHF.

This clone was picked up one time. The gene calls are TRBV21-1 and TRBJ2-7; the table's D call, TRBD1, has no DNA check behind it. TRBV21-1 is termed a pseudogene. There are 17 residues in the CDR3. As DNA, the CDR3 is TGTGCCAGCAGCAAAAGGGCAGGCCGGGACAGGGTCAACGAGCAGTACTTC. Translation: CASSKRAGRDRVNEQYF.

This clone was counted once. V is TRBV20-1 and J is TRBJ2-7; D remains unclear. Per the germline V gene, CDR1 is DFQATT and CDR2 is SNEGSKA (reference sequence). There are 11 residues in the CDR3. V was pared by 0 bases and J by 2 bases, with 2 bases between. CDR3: CSARDTYEQYF. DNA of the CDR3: TGCAGTGCTAGAGATACCTACGAGCAGTACTTC.

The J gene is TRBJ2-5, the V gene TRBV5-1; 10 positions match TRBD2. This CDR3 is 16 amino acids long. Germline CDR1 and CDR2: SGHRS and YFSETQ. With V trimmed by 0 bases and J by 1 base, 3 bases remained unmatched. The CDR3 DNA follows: TGCGCCAGCAGCTTGGTGGTAGCGGGGGGCCAAGAGACCCAGTACTTC. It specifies CASSLVVAGGQETQYF.

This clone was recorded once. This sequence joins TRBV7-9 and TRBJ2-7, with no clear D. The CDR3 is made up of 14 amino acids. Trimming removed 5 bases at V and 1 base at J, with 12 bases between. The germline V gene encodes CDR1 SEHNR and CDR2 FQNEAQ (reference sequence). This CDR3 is CASSPSSGSYEQYF. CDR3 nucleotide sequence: TGTGCCAGCAGCCCAAGCAGTGGGTCCTACGAGCAGTACTTC. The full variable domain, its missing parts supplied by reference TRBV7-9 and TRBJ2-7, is DTGVSQNPRHKITKRGQNVTFRCDPISEHNRLYWYRQTLGQGPEFLTYFQNEAQLEKSRLLSDRFSAERPKGSFSTLEIQRTEQGDSAMYLCASSPSSGSYEQYFGPGTRLTVT.

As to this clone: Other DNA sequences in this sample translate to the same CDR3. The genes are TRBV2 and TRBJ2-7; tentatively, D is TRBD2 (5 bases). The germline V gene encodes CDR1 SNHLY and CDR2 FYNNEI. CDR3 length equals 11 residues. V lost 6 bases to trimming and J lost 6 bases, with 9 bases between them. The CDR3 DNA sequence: TGTGCCAGCAGCGGGGTAGGCGAGCAGTACTTC. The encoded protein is CASSGVGEQYF.

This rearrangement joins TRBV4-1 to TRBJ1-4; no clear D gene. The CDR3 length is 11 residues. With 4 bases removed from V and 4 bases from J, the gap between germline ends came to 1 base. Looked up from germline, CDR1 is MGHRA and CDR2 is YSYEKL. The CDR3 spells CASSLNEKLFF. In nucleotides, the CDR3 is TGCGCCAGCAGCCTTAATGAAAAACTGTTTTTT.

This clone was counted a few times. CDR3 in DNA: TGTGCCAGCAGGGGGACAGGGGCAACTGAAGCTTTCTTT. It is translated as CASRGTGATEAFF. V usage is TRBV6-5 and J usage is TRBJ1-1, with 10 positions matching TRBD1. Germline-derived CDR1 and CDR2 are MNHEY and SVGAGI. Losses at the gene ends were 6 bases for V and 5 bases for J; bases not matched to a gene: 3. The CDR3 is made up of 13 amino acids.

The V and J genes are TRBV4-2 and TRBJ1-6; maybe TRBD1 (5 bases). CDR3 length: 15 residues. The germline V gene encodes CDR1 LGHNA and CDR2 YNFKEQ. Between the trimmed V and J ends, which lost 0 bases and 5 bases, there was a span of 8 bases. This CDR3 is CASSQDSGNNSPLHF. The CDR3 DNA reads TGTGCCAGCAGCCAAGATTCAGGGAATAATTCACCCCTCCACTTT.